These 8 T cell receptor beta chains were all obtained from the same sample, sequenced in a study of shared T cell receptors in the human thymus. Produced via immunoSEQ multiplex PCR; TCRdb's table is partial and in-frame only. The sample has 700,000 or so clones, 80% to 90% seen once; the top ten hold around 0.01%. This sample was shared with a second study, whose subject was human thymus T cells.

What was sequenced was thymocytes. Every receptor here comes from a girl younger than two with a congenital heart defect.

The V call is TRBV7-2, the J call TRBJ2-5; D not certain. V shed 1 base and J shed 1 base, with 16 bases lying between them. This CDR3 contains 17 residues. Germline V lookup: CDR1 SGHTA, CDR2 FQGNSA. The CDR3 nucleotides are TGTGCCAGCAGCTTAGTGAACCGTTCCCTGGCCCAAGAGACCCAGTACTTC. Encoded protein: CASSLVNRSLAQETQYF.

The V call is TRBV5-6, the J call TRBJ1-3; 9 bases match TRBD1. Germline V gives CDR1 SGHDT, CDR2 YYEEEE. The CDR3 extends over 16 amino acids. The V gene end was trimmed by 3 bases and the J gene end by 2 bases; junction bases not matched to a gene: 6. The CDR3 loop reads CASSSYRGPPGNTIYF. The CDR3 DNA follows: TGTGCCAGCAGCTCCTACAGGGGGCCCCCTGGAAACACCATATATTTT.

This rearrangement joins TRBV6-5 to TRBJ2-7; the match to TRBD2 covers 8 bases. CDR1 is MNHEY, CDR2 SVGAGI, per germline. The trim removed 11 bases at V and 3 bases at J, leaving 9 bases unmatched. This CDR3 has 13 residues. CDR3 protein: CASGGRERYEQYF. DNA of the CDR3: TGTGCCTCGGGGGGGAGGGAACGCTACGAGCAGTACTTC.

In this sample, this clone turned up once. The V call is TRBV30, the J call TRBJ1-2; D gene ambiguous. The germline V gene has CDR1 GTSNPN and CDR2 SVGIG (reference sequence). The CDR3 runs to 14 residues. This CDR3 is CAVRPRAANYGYTF. CDR3 coding DNA: TGTGCAGTCCGCCCCCGTGCGGCTAACTATGGCTACACCTTC.

The rearrangement links TRBV5-1 to TRBJ1-2; TRBD1 agrees at 11 bases. Germline loops: CDR1 SGHRS, CDR2 YFSETQ. The CDR3 runs to 16 residues. The junction had 13 bases not matched to a gene; V was cut back by 4 bases and J by 8 bases. The DNA of the CDR3 is TGCGCCAGCAGCCCCCGGACAGGGGGCTTCTTACGGGGCTACACCTTC. It codes for CASSPRTGGFLRGYTF.

This clone was recorded only once. The chain's CDR3 is CASSFVGGGELFF. CDR3 DNA: TGTGCCAGCAGCTTTGTCGGTGGCGGGGAGCTGTTTTTT. The chain couples TRBV5-6 to TRBJ2-2, with D uncertain. This CDR3 contains 13 residues. Trimming shortened V by 2 bases and J by 7 bases, and 9 bases separated the two germline ends. CDR1 is SGHDT and CDR2 is YYEEEE in the germline V gene.

V is TRBV9 and J is TRBJ1-3, with 7 bases fitting TRBD1. This CDR3 region has 17 residues. Germline loops: CDR1 SGDLS, CDR2 YYNGEE. V lost 0 bases to trimming and J lost 4 bases; unmatched junction nucleotides: 10. CDR3 residues: CASSVEGQGVSGNTIYF. CDR3 in DNA: TGTGCCAGCAGCGTAGAGGGTCAGGGGGTGTCCGGAAACACCATATATTTT.

This CDR3 reads CASSPTSRVTDTQYF. For the CDR3, the DNA is TGTGCCAGCTCACCAACGTCCAGGGTCACAGATACGCAGTATTTT. The rearrangement links TRBV18 to TRBJ2-3; TRBD1 might be the D (5 bases). V was pared by 2 bases and J by 2 bases, with 11 bases between. The germline CDR1 and CDR2 sequences are KGHSH and LQKENI. The CDR3 contains 15 residues.